This T cell receptor beta chain was identified during a study of spatial heterogeneity in lung cancer (dated by TCRdb to the late 2010s). For the wider study: Beta-chain transcripts were consistently detected in greater numbers than alpha-chain transcripts, which likely reflects a higher abundance of beta-chain transcripts. In the raw uncorrected reads, each unique combination of TCR and UMI appeared on average more than ten times. In non-small cell lung cancer, the study quantitatively compared TCR alpha and beta repertoires across several tumor regions, matched nontumor lung, and blood. The study linked features of the TCR repertoire to counts of nonsynonymous mutations, which were determined by whole-exome sequencing of tumor tissue. Both alpha and beta chains were TCR-sequenced in samples taken at surgery, namely 220 tumor regions, roughly 64 matched nontumor lung samples and 45 to 60 PBMC samples.

V is trimmed back by 5 bases and J by 6 bases, and the junction contains 10 bases that no gene match accounts for. CDR3 length: 15 amino acids, cysteine to phenylalanine. The kept DNA is CDR3 alone, 45 bases in frame from the first base. The germline V gene encodes CDR1 PRHDT and CDR2 FYEKMQ (reference sequence). Taken with the paper, the label for time point translates to: sample taken at primary tumor resection. TCR sequencing used whole RNA extracted from tumor and nontumor lung tissue, or from cryopreserved PBMC samples, without cell sorting. Samples were obtained from approximately 76 patients with early-stage, untreated non-small cell lung cancer from the lung TRACERx cohort. Patients were selected for TCR sequencing only if sufficient RNA was available from at least two tumor regions. In its sample, this clonotype was seen many times. The antigen it binds to is not known. The input lacks base qualities; no much larger clone sits a single base away.

The library was produced with 5' RACE. Sequencer: NextSeq 500. To allow correction of PCR and sequencing errors, the TCR library protocol tagged every TCR cDNA molecule with a unique molecular identifier. The source study handled its data this way. TCR identification, UMI-based error correction and CDR3 extraction were all carried out with Decombinator tools. TCRs above a frequency of 2 per 1,000, corresponding to the top 1% of the tumor frequency distribution, were defined as expanded. Renyi diversity was computed with the R vegan package after each repertoire had been subsampled 100 times to 5,000 TCRs. CDR3 similarity networks were built from amino acid triplet string-kernel similarity, connecting CDR3s with pairwise similarity above 0.82. TCRdb reanalyzed the raw reads on its own, using fastp at Q25 for trimming and MiXCR for clone calling, and kept in-frame beta chains. Merged by CDR3 protein, the rows form single entries marked with the most common genes and DNA. The V and J calls shown here were made by TCRdb, not taken from the authors' results. The sample records roughly 48,000 distinct CDR3 sequences, approximately 5% of which are singletons. The top ten constitute 11% of the sample.

What the study reported, not specific to this receptor: Confirming at a functional level the hypothesis that regional TCRs recognize regional mutations was considered to require additional single-cell paired TCR alpha and beta sequencing. Ubiquitous expanded tumor TCRs showed up in blood more often at tumor resection than at routine follow-up.

The sequence joins TRBV13 to TRBJ2-1; 7 junctional bases match TRBD2. Specimen: PBMCs, collected at surgery. The clonotype originates from a male donor with early-stage non-small cell lung cancer. The CDR3 amino acid sequence is: CASSRRGRAGNEQFF. The nucleotide sequence reads as follows: TGTGCCAGCAGCCGAAGAGGGAGGGCTGGCAATGAGCAGTTCTTC. Extended through the reference TRBV13 and TRBJ2-1 proteins, this CDR3 yields the full variable domain: AAGVIQSPRHLIKEKRETATLKCYPIPRHDTVYWYQQGPGQDPQFLISFYEKMQSDKGSIPDRFSAQQFSDYHSELNMSSLELGDSALYFCASSRRGRAGNEQFFGPGTRLTVL.